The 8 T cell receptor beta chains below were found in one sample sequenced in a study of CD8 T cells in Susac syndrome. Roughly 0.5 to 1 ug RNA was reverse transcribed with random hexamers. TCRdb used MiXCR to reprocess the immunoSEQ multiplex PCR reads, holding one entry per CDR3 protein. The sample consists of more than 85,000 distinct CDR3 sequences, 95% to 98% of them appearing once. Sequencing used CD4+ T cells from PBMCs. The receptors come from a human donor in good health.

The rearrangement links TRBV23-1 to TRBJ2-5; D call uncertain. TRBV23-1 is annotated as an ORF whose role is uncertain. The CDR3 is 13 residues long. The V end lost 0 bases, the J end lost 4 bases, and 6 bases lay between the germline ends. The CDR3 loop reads CASSQSPGETQYF. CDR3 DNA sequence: TGCGCCAGCAGTCAATCGCCGGGAGAGACCCAGTACTTC.

The CDR3 region has the DNA TGTGCCACCTCGATGGTTCGGGGTTACAATGAGCAGTTCTTC. This codes for CATSMVRGYNEQFF. V usage is TRBV2 and J usage is TRBJ2-1; D is possibly TRBD2 (5 bases). The CDR3 has 14 amino acids. Per the germline V gene, CDR1 is SNHLY and CDR2 is FYNNEI. V was shortened by 10 bases and J by 4 bases, with 17 bases between the two germline ends.

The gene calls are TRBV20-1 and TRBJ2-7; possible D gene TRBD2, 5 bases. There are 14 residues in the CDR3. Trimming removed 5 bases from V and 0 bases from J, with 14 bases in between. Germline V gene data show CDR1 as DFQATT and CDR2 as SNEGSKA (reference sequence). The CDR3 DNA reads TGCAGTGCTCTCCGAGGGTCCCCCTCCTACGAGCAGTACTTC. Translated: CSALRGSPSYEQYF.

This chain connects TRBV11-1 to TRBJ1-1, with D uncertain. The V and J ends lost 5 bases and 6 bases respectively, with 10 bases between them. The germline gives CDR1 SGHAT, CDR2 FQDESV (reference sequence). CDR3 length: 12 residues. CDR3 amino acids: CASSPFTAEAFF. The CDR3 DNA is TGTGCCAGCAGCCCGTTCACCGCTGAAGCTTTCTTT.

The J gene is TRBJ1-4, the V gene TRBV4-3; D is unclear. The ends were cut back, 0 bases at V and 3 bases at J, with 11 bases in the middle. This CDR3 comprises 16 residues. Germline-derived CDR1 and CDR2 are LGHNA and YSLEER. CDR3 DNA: TGCGCCAGCAGCCAAGAGGCGGGCAGCTCTAATGAAAAACTGTTTTTT. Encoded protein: CASSQEAGSSNEKLFF.

The CDR3 nucleotides read TGTGCCACCAGCAGAGGAGAAGGGTTTCAGCCCCAGCATTTT. This translates into CATSRGEGFQPQHF. The V and J genes are TRBV15 and TRBJ1-5, with D unclear. The V gene's germline CDR1 is LNHNV and CDR2 YYDKDF (reference sequence). The CDR3 contains 14 residues. V shed 1 base and J shed 6 bases, with 10 bases lying between them.

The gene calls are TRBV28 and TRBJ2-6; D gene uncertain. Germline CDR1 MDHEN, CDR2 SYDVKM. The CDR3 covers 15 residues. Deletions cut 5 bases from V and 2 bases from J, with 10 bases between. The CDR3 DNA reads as TGTGCCAGCAGTCTCTCAAGAACTGGGGCCAACGTCCTGACTTTC. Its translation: CASSLSRTGANVLTF.

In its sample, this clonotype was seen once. CDR3: CASRLVNEKLFF. In nucleotides, the CDR3 is TGTGCCAGCAGACTGGTAAATGAAAAACTGTTTTTT. The rearrangement links TRBV12-3 or TRBV12-4 to TRBJ1-4; no reliable D call. V was pared by 6 bases and J by 5 bases, with 7 bases between. The CDR3 covers 12 residues.